These T cell receptor beta chains were read from a single sample in a study of beta chain features in type 1 diabetes. Generated by immunoSEQ multiplex PCR, the TCRdb table keeps only in-frame clones and is missing some. This table holds about 240,000 clones, 27% found once. Sequences were obtained from central memory CD4+ T cells from blood. The receptor set was obtained from a man aged 30-40 years in good health. The CDR3 runs from the conserved cysteine through the conserved F or W. The order of the fields is V gene, clone size, D gene, J gene, CDR3 DNA, CDR3 protein. The D gene is left open where the match is weak. Not all rows give a size; the values are once, few, many and, for expanded clones, a class.

>TRBV27|NA|NA|TRBJ1-6
TGTGCCAGCAGTTTATCGGGGAGTTCACCCCTCCACTTT
CASSLSGSSPLHF
>TRBV30|few|NA|TRBJ2-3
TGTGCCTGGAGTGTAAGGCGGGGGCTCTCTTTCCGAGGAGATACGCAGTATTTT
CAWSVRRGLSFRGDTQYF
>TRBV7-9|few|TRBD2|TRBJ2-1
TGTGCCAGCAGCTCAGCCCGGGGGGGCTCCTACAATGAGCAGTTCTTC
CASSSARGGSYNEQFF
>TRBV25-1|few|NA|TRBJ2-7
TGTGCCAGCAGTGACTCAAACCCGGGACCTCGCTACGAGCAGTACTTC
CASSDSNPGPRYEQYF
>TRBV7-2|NA|TRBD1|TRBJ2-5
TGTGCCAGCAGCTTACAATCCCGGACAGGGATTCGCCAAGAGACCCAGTACTTC
CASSLQSRTGIRQETQYF
>TRBV27|NA|NA|TRBJ1-2
TGTGCCAGCAGACCACCGGGACAAGGTGGCTACACCTTC
CASRPPGQGGYTF
>TRBV28|few|NA|TRBJ2-3
TGTGCCAGCAGTTACCGGGGTACGCAGTATTTT
CASSYRGTQYF
>TRBV18|NA|TRBD1|TRBJ2-7
TGTGCCAGCTCAAGACAGGGCATCTACGAGCAGTACTTC
CASSRQGIYEQYF
>TRBV7-2|few|NA|TRBJ1-1
TGTGCCAGTCAAAAGGACCCGAACACTGAAGCTTTCTTT
CASQKDPNTEAFF
>TRBV29-1|few|NA|TRBJ2-1
TGCAGCGTTGAAGACCGGAGAGGGGCGAATGAGCAGTTCTTC
CSVEDRRGANEQFF
>TRBV28|NA|TRBD1|TRBJ1-2
TGTGCCAGCAGTTGGGCAGGGGGCCTCTATGGCTACACCTTC
CASSWAGGLYGYTF
>TRBV6-1|NA|NA|TRBJ1-1
TGTGCCAGCAGTGAAAGGAGCACTGAAGCTTTCTTT
CASSERSTEAFF
>TRBV5-6|NA|NA|TRBJ2-5
TGTGCCAGCAGCTTGGTACGAGGAGAGACCCAGTACTTC
CASSLVRGETQYF
>TRBV5-8|few|TRBD2|TRBJ2-3
TGTGCCAGCAGCGAACCGGGACTAGGAACAGATACGCAGTATTTT
CASSEPGLGTDTQYF
>TRBV5-1|few|NA|TRBJ2-6
TGCGCCAGCAGCTCCTCTGACGGGGCCAACGTCCTGACTTTC
CASSSSDGANVLTF
>TRBV7-2|many|NA|TRBJ2-7
TGTGCCAGCAGCCATTTGGACGTTTCCTACGAGCAGTACTTC
CASSHLDVSYEQYF
>TRBV4-1|NA|TRBD2|TRBJ2-7
TGCGCCAGCAGCCAAGATCCTAGCGGGGGGTTCTACGAGCAGTACTTC
CASSQDPSGGFYEQYF
>TRBV5-6|NA|NA|TRBJ2-3
TGTGCCAGCAGCCGACCGTTGGGCACAGATACGCAGTATTTT
CASSRPLGTDTQYF
>TRBV19|NA|NA|TRBJ1-5
TGTGCCAGTAGTATTGGCAGCCAGATTAATCAGCCCCAGCATTTT
CASSIGSQINQPQHF
>TRBV7-6|few|TRBD2|TRBJ2-7
TGTGCCAGCAGCTTACCTTCACCGCGGGGGGACGAGCAGTACTTC
CASSLPSPRGDEQYF
>TRBV27|few|NA|TRBJ2-1
TGTGCCAGCAAAGGGATAGGGGCGGCGGACAATGAGCAGTTCTTC
CASKGIGAADNEQFF
>TRBV30|few|NA|TRBJ1-1
TGTGCCTGGTGCCGCATCCAGGGGACTGAAGCTTTCTTT
CAWCRIQGTEAFF
>TRBV15|NA|NA|TRBJ1-2
TGTGCCACCAGCAGCGCCCTTAAGGGGGGCTACACCTTC
CATSSALKGGYTF
>TRBV7-9|few|NA|TRBJ2-3
TGTGCCAGCAGCTTATGGTCAGGGAGGACAGATACGCAGTATTTT
CASSLWSGRTDTQYF
>TRBV6-5|few|NA|TRBJ2-7
TGTGCCAGCAGTTATAGTTGGACCTACGAGCAGTACTTC
CASSYSWTYEQYF
>TRBV27|NA|TRBD1|TRBJ2-7
TGTGCCAGCAGGGCAGGGACAGCCGCACCCTACGAGCAGTACTTC
CASRAGTAAPYEQYF
>TRBV7-2|many|TRBD1|TRBJ2-1
TGTGCCAGCAGCTTAGTTCCGGGACAGGCCTACAATGAGCAGTTCTTC
CASSLVPGQAYNEQFF